The 20 T cell receptor beta chains below come from one sample, sequenced in a study of long-term antiretroviral therapy in people with HIV. Survey-level immunoSEQ v3.0 assays were run. Profiling relied on immunoSEQ multiplex PCR, and the TCRdb table lists in-frame clones only, not all of them. The data contain roughly 34,000 clones, nearly 95% of them seen just once; the ten biggest clones take up 3.5% to 4.5%. The sequences come from unsorted PBMCs, collected about 5.1 years after starting antiretroviral therapy. Source of these receptors: a woman aged 45-65 years with HIV.

The V and J genes are TRBV5-4 and TRBJ1-2, with D tentatively TRBD1 (6 bases). Germline V CDR1 and CDR2: SGHNT, YYREEE (reference sequence). The CDR3 has 14 amino acids. Trimming took 2 bases from V and 7 from J, leaving 15 bases between them. The CDR3 DNA reads as TGTGCCAGCAGCTTCTCAGGGGTAGCGAGTGGCTACACCTTC. The encoded protein is CASSFSGVASGYTF.

The rearrangement joins TRBV18 to TRBJ2-3; TRBD2 agrees at 10 bases. The CDR3 runs 15 residues. Germline-derived CDR1 and CDR2 are KGHSH and LQKENI. The trim removed 7 bases at V and 1 base at J, leaving 5 bases unmatched. The chain's CDR3 is CASCSGGLGTDTQYF. CDR3 DNA sequence: TGTGCCAGCTGTAGCGGGGGGCTCGGCACAGATACGCAGTATTTT. Complete variable domain (other parts from reference TRBV18 and TRBJ2-3): NAGVMQNPRHLVRRRGQEARLRCSPMKGHSHVYWYRQLPEEGLKFMVYLQKENIIDESGMPKERFSAEFPKEGPSILRIQQVVRGDSAAYFCASCSGGLGTDTQYFGPGTRLTVL.

J is TRBJ2-5 and V is TRBV7-2; D is possibly TRBD2 (5 bases). The CDR3 consists of 16 residues. V dropped 4 bases and J dropped 3 bases, with 18 bases sitting between them. The germline gives CDR1 SGHTA, CDR2 FQGNSA. This chain's CDR3 is CASSSRREGLEETQYF. The CDR3 DNA is TGTGCCAGCAGCTCCCGCCGTGAGGGCCTTGAAGAGACCCAGTACTTC.

This clone has just one count. This chain joins TRBV7-3 and TRBJ2-2; D is ambiguous. Per the germline V gene, CDR1 is SGHTA and CDR2 is FQGTGA. This CDR3 contains 16 residues. Trimming left V 2 bases short and J 3 bases short, with 13 bases between. The CDR3 sequence: CASSLQAFGYTGELFF. The DNA of the CDR3 is TGTGCCAGCAGCTTACAGGCCTTCGGGTACACCGGGGAGCTGTTTTTT.

This clone appeared once. The chain employs TRBV7-8 and TRBJ2-3; D gene unclear. The germline V and J ends were trimmed by 5 bases and 0 bases, with 12 bases remaining between them. Germline V gene lookup returns CDR1 SGHVS and CDR2 FQNEAQ. This CDR3 contains 15 residues. The CDR3 loop is CASSGLAGSTDTQYF. The CDR3 nucleotides read TGTGCCAGCAGCGGCTTAGCCGGAAGCACAGATACGCAGTATTTT. Full variable domain (missing parts from reference TRBV7-8 and TRBJ2-3): GAGVSQSPRYKVAKRGQDVALRCDPISGHVSLFWYQQALGQGPEFLTYFQNEAQLDKSGLPSDRFFAERPEGSVSTLKIQRTQQEDSAVYLCASSGLAGSTDTQYFGPGTRLTVL.

The chain couples TRBV10-3 to TRBJ2-3; D perhaps matches TRBD1 (5 bases). CDR3 length: 16 amino acids. CDR1 and CDR2 (germline): ENHRY, SYGVKD. V was trimmed by 2 bases and J by 2 bases, leaving 14 bases between them. The DNA of the CDR3 is TGTGCCATCAGTGAGGGGGCCGGGCTTGTCACAGATACGCAGTATTTT. Translation: CAISEGAGLVTDTQYF.

The chain combines TRBV10-3 with TRBJ2-5, with unresolved D. V lost 3 bases, J lost 3 bases, and 14 bases lay in between. CDR3 size: 15 residues. Germline V CDR1 and CDR2: ENHRY, SYGVKD. The CDR3 nucleotides are TGTGCCATCAGTGACGACTTCGCCCGAAAAGAGACCCAGTACTTC. Translated, it gives CAISDDFARKETQYF.

The rearrangement uses TRBV7-6 and TRBJ2-5, with D possibly being TRBD1 (6 bases). V lost 1 base to trimming and J lost 1 base, with 7 bases between them. The CDR3 is 14 residues long. CDR1 and CDR2 (germline): SGHVS, FNYEAQ. The CDR3 loop is CASSLDRVQETQYF. The CDR3 DNA reads as TGTGCCAGCAGCTTAGACAGGGTCCAAGAGACCCAGTACTTC.

The chain couples TRBV10-3 to TRBJ1-4; possibly TRBD1 for D (5 bases). Germline V gene lookup returns CDR1 ENHRY and CDR2 SYGVKD. This CDR3 contains 14 residues. Deletions cut 3 bases from V and 7 bases from J, with 12 bases between. Here the CDR3 DNA reads TGTGCCATCAGTGACTCGGGGCACGGTGAAAAACTGTTTTTT. Translated, it gives CAISDSGHGEKLFF.

The gene calls are TRBV6-1 and TRBJ1-2; tentatively, D is TRBD1 (5 bases). The V end was cut by 1 base, the J end by 7 bases, with 13 bases between. Germline V gene data show CDR1 as MNHNS and CDR2 as SASEGT. The CDR3 is 14 amino acids. CDR3 amino acids: CASSEDGTRTGYTF. The CDR3 coding sequence is TGTGCCAGCAGTGAAGACGGGACCAGGACTGGCTACACCTTC.

J is TRBJ1-1 and V is TRBV10-3; 7 bases are shared with TRBD1. Trimming removed 2 bases from V and 2 bases from J; junction bases left unmatched: 5. The CDR3 runs 15 residues. Germline values: CDR1 ENHRY, CDR2 SYGVKD. For the CDR3, the DNA is TGTGCCATCAGTGAGCCTGACAGGGCAAACACTGAAGCTTTCTTT. Protein sequence: CAISEPDRANTEAFF.

This clone was seen a single time. The genes are TRBV30 and TRBJ1-1, with a possible D match to TRBD1 (5 bases). V was pared by 2 bases and J by 3 bases, with 10 bases between. CDR3 length: 13 residues. From germline, CDR1 is GTSNPN and CDR2 SVGIG (reference sequence). Here the CDR3 DNA reads TGTGCCTGGAGTCGGGGGGGGGACACTGAAGCTTTCTTT. This translates into CAWSRGGDTEAFF.

This chain joins TRBV19 and TRBJ2-1; TRBD1 matches at 10 bases. Germline CDR1 is LNHDA and CDR2 is SQIVND (reference sequence). V dropped 4 bases and J dropped 5; count of bases not matched to a gene: 5. The CDR3 runs 15 residues. The CDR3 loop reads CASSKGQGLDNEQFF. CDR3 sequence (DNA): TGTGCCAGTAGTAAGGGACAGGGGTTGGACAATGAGCAGTTCTTC.

The J gene is TRBJ1-1, the V gene TRBV7-3, with 8 bases matching TRBD1. The ends lost 5 bases at V and 5 bases at J; junction bases unmatched: 7. Germline CDR1 SGHTA, CDR2 FQGTGA. This CDR3 is 14 amino acids long. CDR3 sequence (DNA): TGTGCCAGCAGCGGGGACAGGTGGGATACTGAAGCTTTCTTT. It specifies CASSGDRWDTEAFF.

The V call is TRBV4-1, the J call TRBJ2-1; TRBD1 matches 10 bases. This CDR3 spans 16 amino acids. Germline CDR1 is MGHRA and CDR2 is YSYEKL. With 0 bases clipped from V and 8 bases from J, the junction kept 7 bases outside the gene matches. In nucleotides, the CDR3 is TGCGCCAGCAGCCAAGACCCGGGACAGGGGTCCGATGAGCAGTTCTTC. Translating it yields CASSQDPGQGSDEQFF.

The V gene is TRBV27, the J gene TRBJ1-3; 9 bases fit TRBD1. V lost 3 bases, J lost 0 bases, and 3 bases stayed unmatched. This CDR3 is 16 amino acids long. CDR1 and CDR2 from the germline V gene are MNHEY and SMNVEV (reference sequence). DNA of the CDR3: TGTGCCAGCAGTTTGACAGGGGGGCCCTCTGGAAACACCATATATTTT. This sequence encodes CASSLTGGPSGNTIYF.

This clone showed up just a few times. V gene TRBV30 combines with J gene TRBJ1-5; tentative D call: TRBD1 (6 bases). Between the trimmed V and J ends, which lost 4 bases and 10 bases, there was a span of 17 bases. CDR3 size: 13 residues. Germline CDR1 GTSNPN, CDR2 SVGIG (reference sequence). The CDR3 loop reads CAWTNQTGTPQHF. Here the CDR3 DNA reads TGTGCCTGGACGAACCAAACCGGGACACCCCAGCATTTT.

The chain joins TRBV10-2 to TRBJ1-6; weak D call: TRBD1 (5 bases). Germline loops: CDR1 WSHSY, CDR2 SAAADI. V was clipped by 3 bases and J by 9 bases, with 18 bases between them. The CDR3 sequence is 16 residues long. This chain's CDR3 is CASSESGEGVGSPLHF. The DNA for the CDR3 is TGCGCCAGCAGTGAATCCGGCGAAGGGGTCGGTTCACCCCTCCACTTT.

This chain connects TRBV10-3 to TRBJ1-1; D gene uncertain. This CDR3 has 12 residues. Germline lookup yields CDR1 ENHRY and CDR2 SYGVKD. V shed 3 bases and J shed 7 bases, with 9 bases lying between them. The CDR3 reads CAISDRTDEAFF. Here the CDR3 DNA reads TGTGCCATCAGTGATCGCACGGATGAAGCTTTCTTT.

The V gene is TRBV29-1, the J gene TRBJ1-2, with D possibly TRBD1 on 5 matching bases. The V gene lost 5 bases and the J gene lost 4 bases, with 17 bases spanning the gap. Germline V lookup: CDR1 SQVTM, CDR2 ANQGSEA. CDR3 length: 14 residues. The DNA of the CDR3 is TGCAGCGTTTTCTTGACAGTCCCCATCTATGGCTACACCTTC. Its protein product is CSVFLTVPIYGYTF.